This T cell receptor beta chain comes out of a study of Ad26.COV2.S vaccination and SARS-CoV-2 variants. Looking at the study overall: Once or twice, 56 days apart, Ad26.COV2.S was delivered intramuscularly.

Assay: immunoSEQ multiplex PCR; the TCRdb copy retains only in-frame clones and omits some. The sample yields 500,000 or so clones, approximately 89% seen once. The CDR3 extends over 18 amino acids. The germline V gene has CDR1 SGHDT and CDR2 YYEEEE. V shed 3 bases, J shed 6 bases, and the junction held 15 bases outside the gene matches. General study results and limits: Comparable non-spike TCR breadth was observed in vaccine and placebo recipients.

Treatment meaning: around 19 received Ad26.COV2.S at low or high dose, single or two shots; roughly five received placebo; per-sample allocation not given. Material that was analyzed had been drawn on day 63 after the first vaccine or placebo injection. On this clone itself: The target antigen is unknown.

The chain is built from TRBV5-6 and TRBJ1-4, with 9 bases identical to TRBD1. The sequence came from a person aged 18-60 years who received the Ad26.COV2.S COVID-19 vaccine or a placebo. The sample here was peripheral blood, taken in a trial of Ad26.COV2.S vaccine versus placebo. The CDR3 reads CASSSEGQGRYFDEKLFF. The CDR3 DNA reads TGTGCCAGCAGCTCCGAGGGACAGGGAAGGTATTTCGATGAAAAACTGTTTTTT. Combining the CDR3 with reference TRBV5-6 and TRBJ1-4 gives the whole variable domain DAGVTQSPTHLIKTRGQQVTLRCSPKSGHDTVSWYQQALGQGPQFIFQYYEEEERQRGNFPDRFSGHQFPNYSSELNVNALLLGDSALYLCASSSEGQGRYFDEKLFFGSGTQLSVL.